The 31 T cell receptor beta chains listed next were all sequenced from one sample in a study of blood T cell repertoires in COVID-19. TCRdb keeps only in-frame clones here, not all; method: immunoSEQ multiplex PCR. The data hold about 210,000 clones, with just over 90% observed a single time. The specimen was peripheral blood. The source of these receptors is a man aged 25-45 years with acute or convalescent COVID-19.

The CDR3 is CATRSLRRVNTEAFF. The DNA for the CDR3 is TGTGCCACTCGGAGCCTTCGGAGGGTGAACACTGAAGCTTTCTTT. This chain connects TRBV28 to TRBJ1-1; D remains unclear. Looked up from germline, CDR1 is MDHEN and CDR2 is SYDVKM. This CDR3 is built from 15 residues. V was cut by 10 bases and J by 0 bases, with 18 bases left in between.

The gene calls are TRBV2 and TRBJ1-6, with a tentative D call TRBD1 (6 bases). The CDR3 spans 14 residues. In germline, CDR1 is SNHLY, CDR2 FYNNEI. V lost 1 base, J lost 7 bases, and 8 bases lay in between. This CDR3 reads CASSEVRGNSPLHF. The CDR3 DNA reads as TGTGCCAGCAGTGAAGTCAGGGGCAATTCACCCCTCCACTTT.

This clone was seen once. Other DNA sequences from this sample encode an identical CDR3 as well. The V and J genes are TRBV3-1 (or the pseudogene TRBV3-2) and TRBJ2-7, with 7 positions matching TRBD2. Germline values: CDR1 LGHDT, CDR2 YNNKEL (reference sequence). With V trimmed by 4 bases and J by 3 bases, 6 bases remained unmatched. This CDR3 is 14 amino acids long. The CDR3 nucleotides read TGTGCCAGCAGCCGGGGCTCTAGCGGCTACGAGCAGTACTTC. Its protein is CASSRGSSGYEQYF.

V gene TRBV9 combines with J gene TRBJ2-7; 7 nucleotides match TRBD1. There are 14 residues in the CDR3. Trimming at V came to 3 bases and at J to 5 bases, leaving 8 bases not matched to a gene. Germline loops: CDR1 SGDLS, CDR2 YYNGEE. CDR3 sequence: CASSAFGQANEQYF. The CDR3 DNA is TGTGCCAGCAGCGCTTTTGGACAGGCCAACGAGCAGTACTTC.

The chain employs TRBV3-1 (or the pseudogene TRBV3-2) and TRBJ2-5; D gene unclear. CDR3 size: 12 residues. V gave up 1 base and J gave up 7 bases, with 7 bases separating them. Germline CDR1 LGHDT, CDR2 YNNKEL (reference sequence). CDR3 nucleotide sequence: TGTGCCAGCAGCCAAGGGTCGGGGACCCAGTACTTC. Translation: CASSQGSGTQYF.

CDR3 loop: CASSPEGAGGYTF. CDR3 coding DNA: TGTGCCAGCTCACCGGAAGGGGCAGGGGGCTACACCTTC. The chain combines TRBV18 with TRBJ1-2; a weak D match, TRBD1 (5 bases). Germline V gene sequence: CDR1 KGHSH, CDR2 LQKENI. Deletions cut 3 bases from V and 8 bases from J, with 13 bases between. This CDR3 has 13 residues.

The chain carries TRBV19 and TRBJ2-7; 11 bases are a match to TRBD1. Per the germline V gene, CDR1 is LNHDA and CDR2 is SQIVND (reference sequence). V lost 5 bases to trimming and J lost 2 bases; unmatched junction nucleotides: 8. This CDR3 comprises 16 residues. The CDR3 region is CASSSRDRGSPYEQYF. Written as DNA, the CDR3 is TGTGCCAGTAGTTCCCGGGACAGGGGGTCCCCCTACGAGCAGTACTTC. Full variable domain (missing parts from reference TRBV19 and TRBJ2-7): DGGITQSPKYLFRKEGQNVTLSCEQNLNHDAMYWYRQDPGQGLRLIYYSQIVNDFQKGDIAEGYSVSREKKESFPLTVTSAQKNPTAFYLCASSSRDRGSPYEQYFGPGTRLTVT.

This clone appeared a single time. The chain uses TRBV30 and TRBJ1-5; D call uncertain. CDR3 length equals 13 residues. The V end lost 0 bases, the J end lost 4 bases, and 7 bases lay between the germline ends. Germline-derived CDR1 and CDR2 are GTSNPN and SVGIG (reference sequence). Written as DNA, the CDR3 is TGTGCCTGGAGTGTATCCTTTAATCAGCCCCAGCATTTT. It is translated as CAWSVSFNQPQHF.

The rearrangement links TRBV5-1 to TRBJ2-1, with a weak D call TRBD1 (5 bases). Germline CDR1 reads SGHRS; CDR2 reads YFSETQ. The CDR3 loop spans 15 amino acids. V dropped 4 bases and J dropped 7 bases, with 18 bases sitting between them. The chain's CDR3 is CASSAGRGELNEQFF. The CDR3, as DNA: TGCGCCAGCAGCGCCGGTAGGGGCGAACTTAATGAGCAGTTCTTC.

V usage is TRBV18 and J usage is TRBJ1-6, with TRBD1 matching 7 bases. The germline CDR1 and CDR2 sequences are KGHSH and LQKENI. This CDR3 spans 15 amino acids. V lost 8 bases to trimming and J lost 4 bases; unmatched junction nucleotides: 8. CDR3 sequence: CASTPGQRYNSPLHF. The CDR3 nucleotides are TGTGCCAGCACCCCGGGACAGAGGTATAATTCACCCCTCCACTTT.

V usage is TRBV5-1 and J usage is TRBJ2-3; TRBD1 matches at 7 bases. From germline, CDR1 is SGHRS and CDR2 YFSETQ. V lost 4 bases and J lost 3; bases outside the gene matches: 8. This CDR3 spans 15 amino acids. CDR3 in DNA: TGCGCCAGCAGCAGAGACAGGGTTGAGACAGATACGCAGTATTTT. Its translation: CASSRDRVETDTQYF. The full variable domain, its missing parts supplied by reference TRBV5-1 and TRBJ2-3, is KAGVTQTPRYLIKTRGQQVTLSCSPISGHRSVSWYQQTPGQGLQFLFEYFSETQRNKGNFPGRFSGRQFSNSRSEMNVSTLELGDSALYLCASSRDRVETDTQYFGPGTRLTVL.

The chain joins TRBV5-4 to TRBJ2-7; D might be TRBD2 (7 bases). The CDR3 extends over 13 amino acids. Germline CDR1 and CDR2: SGHNT and YYREEE (reference sequence). V lost 3 bases and J lost 7, with 14 bases in between. CDR3 nucleotide sequence: TGTGCCAGCAGCTGGGGGAGGGGGGAAGAGCAGTACTTC. As protein: CASSWGRGEEQYF.

The chain recombines TRBV28 with TRBJ1-5; a possible D gene is TRBD1 (6 bases). CDR1 and CDR2 from the germline V gene are MDHEN and SYDVKM. Trimming pared 1 base from V and 9 bases from J, leaving 19 bases between. The CDR3 consists of 16 residues. CDR3 in DNA: TGTGCCAGCAGTTTATCGGACAGCCTGTTGGCTAGGCCCCAGCATTTT. It yields the protein CASSLSDSLLARPQHF.

The chain carries TRBV5-1 and TRBJ2-1, with TRBD1 identical over 7 bases. Losses at the gene ends were 0 bases for V and 6 bases for J; bases not matched to a gene: 3. The CDR3 is 14 amino acids. Germline CDR1 is SGHRS and CDR2 is YFSETQ. CDR3 in amino acids: CASSLDRGSNEQFF. The DNA for the CDR3 is TGCGCCAGCAGCTTGGACAGGGGTTCCAATGAGCAGTTCTTC.

The J gene is TRBJ2-1, the V gene TRBV19; D is perhaps TRBD2 (5 bases). V was shortened by 5 bases and J by 2 bases, with 16 bases between the two germline ends. CDR1 and CDR2 from the germline V gene are LNHDA and SQIVND (reference sequence). The CDR3 loop spans 16 amino acids. CDR3 residues: CASSPESGTPYNEQFF. The CDR3 DNA follows: TGTGCCAGTAGTCCTGAAAGCGGAACGCCCTACAATGAGCAGTTCTTC.

The chain joins TRBV7-3 to TRBJ2-7; TRBD2 matches 13 bases. Germline assignment: CDR1 SGHTA and CDR2 FQGTGA. This CDR3 comprises 15 residues. V was pared by 5 bases and J by 3 bases, with 4 bases of the junction left unmatched. The CDR3 loop is CASSEGLAGSYEQYF. The CDR3, as DNA: TGTGCCAGCAGCGAGGGACTAGCGGGAAGCTACGAGCAGTACTTC.

The chain combines TRBV5-6 with TRBJ2-1; 8 bases are a match to TRBD1. CDR1 and CDR2 (germline): SGHDT, YYEEEE. The V gene end was trimmed by 1 base and the J gene end by 5 bases; junction bases not matched to a gene: 2. The CDR3 is 14 amino acids. The CDR3, as DNA: TGTGCCAGCAGCTTGAGGACAGGGAACAATGAGCAGTTCTTC. Its translation is CASSLRTGNNEQFF.

The chain links TRBV11-3 to TRBJ2-5, with TRBD2 matching 15 bases. Germline loops: CDR1 SGHNT, CDR2 YENEEA. The CDR3 sequence is 16 residues long. V lost 5 bases to trimming and J lost 5 bases; unmatched junction nucleotides: 6. Written as DNA, the CDR3 is TGTGCCAGCAGCACAGGACTAGCGGGAGGGCGGGAGACCCAGTACTTC. Amino acids: CASSTGLAGGRETQYF.

The chain joins TRBV28 to TRBJ2-7, with 7 bases aligning to TRBD1. Germline CDR1 is MDHEN and CDR2 is SYDVKM. The V segment lost 3 bases and the J segment 2 bases; nucleotides outside the gene matches: 4. There are 14 residues in the CDR3. The CDR3 nucleotides read TGTGCCAGCAGTTTGACAGGGAGTGCCTACGAGCAGTACTTC. Protein: CASSLTGSAYEQYF. Together with reference TRBV28 and TRBJ2-7, the CDR3 gives the full variable domain: DVKVTQSSRYLVKRTGEKVFLECVQDMDHENMFWYRQDPGLGLRLIYFSYDVKMKEKGDIPEGYSVSREKKERFSLILESASTNQTSMYLCASSLTGSAYEQYFGPGTRLTVT.

The CDR3 spells CSASMTGVSGELFF. CDR3 DNA sequence: TGCAGTGCTAGTATGACAGGGGTATCCGGGGAGCTGTTTTTT. The chain joins TRBV20-1 to TRBJ2-2; 8 bases are a match to TRBD1. Looked up from germline, CDR1 is DFQATT and CDR2 is SNEGSKA (reference sequence). The CDR3 is made up of 14 amino acids. Germline trimming cut 3 bases from V and 6 bases from J; bases unmatched to any gene: 6.

About this clone: At one boundary the junction diverges from the germline segment, which might be a read error. The chain carries TRBV3-1 (or the pseudogene TRBV3-2) and TRBJ2-7; tentative D call: TRBD1 (5 bases). The germline V gene has CDR1 LGHDT and CDR2 YNNKEL (reference sequence). This CDR3 spans 13 amino acids. The CDR3: CASTQEFRGEQYF. The CDR3 DNA is TGTGCCAGCACCCAAGAATTTAGGGGCGAGCAGTACTTC.

V gene TRBV5-1 combines with J gene TRBJ2-7; 7 bases are shared with TRBD1. V was clipped by 2 bases and J by 0 bases; unmatched bases: 5. This CDR3 is built from 15 residues. Per germline, CDR1 SGHRS and CDR2 YFSETQ. CDR3 bases: TGCGCCAGCAGCTTAACAGGGGCAAGCTCCTACGAGCAGTACTTC. Protein sequence: CASSLTGASSYEQYF.

The chain recombines TRBV28 with TRBJ1-2, with no clear D. Germline loops: CDR1 MDHEN, CDR2 SYDVKM. V dropped 7 bases and J dropped 2 bases, with 8 bases sitting between them. This CDR3 is 12 amino acids long. As DNA, the CDR3 is TGTGCCAGCACGGTGGGCAACTATGGCTACACCTTC. Residues: CASTVGNYGYTF.

The chain employs TRBV5-4 and TRBJ1-2; no clear D. The V end was cut by 4 bases, the J end by 0 bases, with 13 bases between. CDR3 size: 15 residues. Germline loops: CDR1 SGHNT, CDR2 YYREEE (reference sequence). The CDR3 protein is CASSHPTETNYGYTF. CDR3 bases: TGTGCCAGCAGCCATCCTACAGAGACTAACTATGGCTACACCTTC.

This clone came up once. V usage is TRBV7-9 and J usage is TRBJ2-3; D call uncertain. The V end lost 5 bases, the J end lost 3 bases, and 12 bases lay between the germline ends. CDR1 SEHNR and CDR2 FQNEAQ come from the germline V gene (reference sequence). The CDR3 loop spans 14 amino acids. Here the CDR3 DNA reads TGTGCCAGCAGCGATCACAGCCCGACAGATACGCAGTATTTT. Translating it yields CASSDHSPTDTQYF.

This sequence joins TRBV6-8 and TRBJ2-4; maybe TRBD2 (5 bases). Trimming took 1 base from V and 0 from J, leaving 16 bases between them. CDR1 and CDR2 (germline): MNHGY, SAAAGT. The CDR3 has 18 amino acids. CDR3 in amino acids: CASSYFTYCGLAKNIQYF. CDR3 DNA: TGTGCCAGCAGTTACTTTACCTATTGCGGGCTAGCCAAAAACATTCAGTACTTC.

The J gene is TRBJ2-1, the V gene TRBV10-3, with D uncertain. V gave up 2 bases and J gave up 7 bases, with 3 bases separating them. This CDR3 has 11 residues. Germline V gives CDR1 ENHRY, CDR2 SYGVKD. The CDR3 spells CAISELNEQFF. The CDR3 DNA is TGTGCCATCAGTGAGCTTAATGAGCAGTTCTTC.

The genes are TRBV24-1 and TRBJ2-7, with a possible D match to TRBD2 (5 bases). This CDR3 is 13 amino acids long. V was cut by 4 bases and J by 10 bases, with 16 bases left in between. Germline-derived CDR1 and CDR2 are KGHDR and SFDVKD. CDR3 DNA sequence: TGTGCCACCAGTGAGTCGATCGGACGGGGACAGTACTTC. This sequence encodes CATSESIGRGQYF.

V gene TRBV7-9 combines with J gene TRBJ2-4; TRBD1 aligns across 7 bases. Germline V gene data show CDR1 as SEHNR and CDR2 as FQNEAQ (reference sequence). The CDR3 has 16 residues. The V segment lost 4 bases and the J segment 0 bases; nucleotides outside the gene matches: 6. CDR3 in DNA: TGTGCCAGCAGCTCAGGACAGGCCATAGCCAAAAACATTCAGTACTTC. This gives the protein CASSSGQAIAKNIQYF.

The gene calls are TRBV11-3 and TRBJ2-1; 16 bases fit TRBD2. Germline assignment: CDR1 SGHNT and CDR2 YENEEA. V lost 5 bases and J lost 5; bases outside the gene matches: 6. The CDR3 is 17 residues long. The CDR3 protein is CASSPYGTSGRDNEQFF. CDR3 coding DNA: TGTGCCAGCAGCCCTTATGGGACTAGCGGGAGGGACAATGAGCAGTTCTTC. Full variable domain (rest looked up from reference TRBV11-3 and TRBJ2-1): EAGVVQSPRYKIIEKKQPVAFWCNPISGHNTLYWYLQNLGQGPELLIRYENEEAVDDSQLPKDRFSAERLKGVDSTLKIQPAELGDSAVYLCASSPYGTSGRDNEQFFGPGTRLTVL.

This clone has just one count. The CDR3 coding sequence is TGCAGTGCTAGTCCCCTGAGATTGGCCAAAAACATTCAGTACTTC. Amino acid sequence: CSASPLRLAKNIQYF. The chain recombines TRBV20-1 with TRBJ2-4, with unresolved D. Germline V gene sequence: CDR1 DFQATT, CDR2 SNEGSKA (reference sequence). This CDR3 has 15 amino acids. Trimming took off 3 bases at V and 1 base at J, with 13 bases between the two ends.